Included here is one T cell receptor (beta chain) sequence, with context. The target antigen is unknown. Measured with immunoSEQ multiplex PCR; TCRdb has only the in-frame clones, and not every one. The sample lists 120,000 or so clones, about nine tenths occurring once. The data stem from a study of cytomegalovirus exposure and HLA in healthy donors. Study at large: It was reported in a later analysis that the same platform had been used for the 100 to 150 validation repertoires as for the 550 to 700 first-cohort repertoires. Study-wide results and limits: Subsequent analysis of the 100 to 150 validation repertoires found a tendency for first-cohort TCR clusters to co-occur. In vitro, three CMV-associated chains proved specific for CMV antigens.

Germline CDR1 and CDR2: SGHRS and YFSETQ. Trimming at V came to 4 bases and at J to 5 bases, leaving 7 bases not matched to a gene. This CDR3 contains 14 residues. This TCR derives from a woman in her late teens or twenties in good health and CMV-seronegative. The chain uses TRBV5-1 and TRBJ2-7, with TRBD1 matching 9 bases. What was sequenced was PBMCs. The CDR3 DNA is TGCGCCAGCAGCCCCGGGACAGGGAGTGACGAGCAGTACTTC. It codes for CASSPGTGSDEQYF.